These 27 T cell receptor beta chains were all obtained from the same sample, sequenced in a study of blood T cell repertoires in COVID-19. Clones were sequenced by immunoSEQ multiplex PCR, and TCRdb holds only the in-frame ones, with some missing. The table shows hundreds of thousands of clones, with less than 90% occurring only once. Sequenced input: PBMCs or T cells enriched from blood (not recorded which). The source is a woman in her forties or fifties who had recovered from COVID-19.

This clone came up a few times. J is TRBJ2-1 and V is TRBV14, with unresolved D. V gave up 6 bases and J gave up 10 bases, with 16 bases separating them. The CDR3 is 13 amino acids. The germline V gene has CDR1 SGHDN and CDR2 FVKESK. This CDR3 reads CASSLTYLGEQFF. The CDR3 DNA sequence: TGTGCCAGCAGTCTAACATACCTGGGCGAGCAGTTCTTC.

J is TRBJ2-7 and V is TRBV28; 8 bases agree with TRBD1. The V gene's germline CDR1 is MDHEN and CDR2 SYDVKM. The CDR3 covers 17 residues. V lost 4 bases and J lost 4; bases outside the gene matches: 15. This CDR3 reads CASSYQIATGEGYEQYF. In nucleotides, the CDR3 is TGTGCCAGCAGTTACCAGATCGCGACAGGGGAAGGGTACGAGCAGTACTTC. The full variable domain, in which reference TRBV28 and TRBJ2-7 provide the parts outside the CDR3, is DVKVTQSSRYLVKRTGEKVFLECVQDMDHENMFWYRQDPGLGLRLIYFSYDVKMKEKGDIPEGYSVSREKKERFSLILESASTNQTSMYLCASSYQIATGEGYEQYFGPGTRLTVT.

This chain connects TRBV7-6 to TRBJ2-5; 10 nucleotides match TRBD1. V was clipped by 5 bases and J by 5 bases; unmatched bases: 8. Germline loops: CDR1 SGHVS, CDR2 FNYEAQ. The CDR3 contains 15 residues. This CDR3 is CASSPRGQGTETQYF. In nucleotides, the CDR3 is TGTGCCAGCAGCCCTCGGGGACAGGGGACGGAGACCCAGTACTTC.

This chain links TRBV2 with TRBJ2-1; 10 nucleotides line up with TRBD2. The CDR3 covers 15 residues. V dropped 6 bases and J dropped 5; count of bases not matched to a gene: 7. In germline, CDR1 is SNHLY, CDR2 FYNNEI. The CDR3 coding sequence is TGTGCCAGCAGGGCAAGGACTAGCGGACACAATGAGCAGTTCTTC. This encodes CASRARTSGHNEQFF.

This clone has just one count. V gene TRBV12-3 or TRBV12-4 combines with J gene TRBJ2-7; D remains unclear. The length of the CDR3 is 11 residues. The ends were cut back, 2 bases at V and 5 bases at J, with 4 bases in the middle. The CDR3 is CASSLSNEQYF. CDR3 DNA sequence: TGTGCCAGCAGTTTATCAAACGAGCAGTACTTC.

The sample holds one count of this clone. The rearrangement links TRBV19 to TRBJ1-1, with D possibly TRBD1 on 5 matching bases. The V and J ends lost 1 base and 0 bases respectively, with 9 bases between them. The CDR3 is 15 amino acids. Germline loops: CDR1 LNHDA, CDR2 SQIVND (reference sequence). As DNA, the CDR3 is TGTGCCAGTAGTATAGCATCAGGGATGAACACTGAAGCTTTCTTT. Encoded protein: CASSIASGMNTEAFF. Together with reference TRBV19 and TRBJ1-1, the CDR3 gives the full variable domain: DGGITQSPKYLFRKEGQNVTLSCEQNLNHDAMYWYRQDPGQGLRLIYYSQIVNDFQKGDIAEGYSVSREKKESFPLTVTSAQKNPTAFYLCASSIASGMNTEAFFGQGTRLTVV.

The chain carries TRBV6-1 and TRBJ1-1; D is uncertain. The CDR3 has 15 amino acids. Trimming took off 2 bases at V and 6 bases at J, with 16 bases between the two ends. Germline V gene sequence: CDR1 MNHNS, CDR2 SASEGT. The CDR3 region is CASSELAPEQAEAFF. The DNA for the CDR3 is TGTGCCAGCAGTGAACTGGCGCCCGAGCAGGCTGAAGCTTTCTTT.

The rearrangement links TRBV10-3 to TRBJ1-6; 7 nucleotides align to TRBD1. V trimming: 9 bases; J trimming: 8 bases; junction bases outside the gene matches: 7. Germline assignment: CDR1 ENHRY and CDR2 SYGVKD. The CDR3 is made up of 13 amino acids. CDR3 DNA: TGTGCCATTCGACAGGGACTGGATTCACCCCTCCACTTT. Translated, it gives CAIRQGLDSPLHF.

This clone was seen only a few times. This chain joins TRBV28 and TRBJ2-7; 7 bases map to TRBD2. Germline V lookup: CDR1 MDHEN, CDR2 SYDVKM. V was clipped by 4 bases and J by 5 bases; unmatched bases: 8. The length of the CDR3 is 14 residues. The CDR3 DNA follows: TGTGCCAGCAGTTCCGGCGGGAGTCTGAACGAGCAGTACTTC. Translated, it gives CASSSGGSLNEQYF.

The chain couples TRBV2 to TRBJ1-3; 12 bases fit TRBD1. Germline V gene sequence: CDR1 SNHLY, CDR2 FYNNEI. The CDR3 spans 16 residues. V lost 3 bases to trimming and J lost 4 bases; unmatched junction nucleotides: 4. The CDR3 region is CASSDGTGGLGNTIYF. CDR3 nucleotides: TGTGCCAGCAGTGACGGGACAGGGGGCTTGGGAAACACCATATATTTT.

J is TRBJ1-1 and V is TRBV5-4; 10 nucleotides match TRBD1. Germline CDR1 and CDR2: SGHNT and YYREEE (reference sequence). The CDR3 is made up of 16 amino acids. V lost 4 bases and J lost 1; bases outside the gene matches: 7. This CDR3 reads CASSHPGQGRNTEAFF. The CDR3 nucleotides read TGTGCCAGCAGCCACCCGGGACAGGGGAGGAACACTGAAGCTTTCTTT. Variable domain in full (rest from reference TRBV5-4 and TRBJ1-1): ETGVTQSPTHLIKTRGQQVTLRCSSQSGHNTVSWYQQALGQGPQFIFQYYREEENGRGNFPPRFSGLQFPNYSSELNVNALELDDSALYLCASSHPGQGRNTEAFFGQGTRLTVV.

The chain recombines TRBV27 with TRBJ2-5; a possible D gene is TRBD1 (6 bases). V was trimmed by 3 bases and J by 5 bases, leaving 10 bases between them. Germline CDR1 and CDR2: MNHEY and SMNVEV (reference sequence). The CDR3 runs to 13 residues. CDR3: CASSLWGPETQYF. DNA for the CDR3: TGTGCCAGCAGTTTGTGGGGGCCGGAGACCCAGTACTTC.

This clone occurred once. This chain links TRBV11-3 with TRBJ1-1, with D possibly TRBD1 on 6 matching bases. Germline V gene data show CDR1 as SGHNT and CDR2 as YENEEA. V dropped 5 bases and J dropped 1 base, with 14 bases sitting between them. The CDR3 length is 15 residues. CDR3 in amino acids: CASSPRGTQNTEAFF. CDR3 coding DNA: TGTGCCAGCAGCCCGCGGGGGACACAGAACACTGAAGCTTTCTTT.

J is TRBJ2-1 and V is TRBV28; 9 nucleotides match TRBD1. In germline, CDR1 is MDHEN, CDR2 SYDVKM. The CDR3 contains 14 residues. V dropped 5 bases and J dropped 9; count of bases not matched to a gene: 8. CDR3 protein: CASSGTGRIGEQFF. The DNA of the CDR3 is TGTGCCAGCAGTGGGACAGGGAGGATAGGTGAGCAGTTCTTC. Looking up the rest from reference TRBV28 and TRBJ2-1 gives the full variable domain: DVKVTQSSRYLVKRTGEKVFLECVQDMDHENMFWYRQDPGLGLRLIYFSYDVKMKEKGDIPEGYSVSREKKERFSLILESASTNQTSMYLCASSGTGRIGEQFFGPGTRLTVL.

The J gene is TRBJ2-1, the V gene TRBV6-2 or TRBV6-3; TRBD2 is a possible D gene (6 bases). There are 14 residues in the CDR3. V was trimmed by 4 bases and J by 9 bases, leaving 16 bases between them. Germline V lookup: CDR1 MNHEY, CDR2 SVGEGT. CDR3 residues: CASSFRTSIAEQFF. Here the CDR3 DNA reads TGTGCCAGCAGTTTTCGAACTAGCATCGCTGAGCAGTTCTTC.

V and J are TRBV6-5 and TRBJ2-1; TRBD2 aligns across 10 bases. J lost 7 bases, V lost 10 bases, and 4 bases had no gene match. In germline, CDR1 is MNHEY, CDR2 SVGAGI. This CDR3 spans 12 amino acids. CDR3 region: CATRTSGNEQFF. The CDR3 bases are TGTGCCACCCGGACTAGCGGTAATGAGCAGTTCTTC.

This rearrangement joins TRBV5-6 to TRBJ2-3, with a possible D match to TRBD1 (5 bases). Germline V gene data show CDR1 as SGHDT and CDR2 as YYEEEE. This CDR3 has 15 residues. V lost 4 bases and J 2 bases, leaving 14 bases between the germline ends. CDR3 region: CASSVPSGYTDTQYF. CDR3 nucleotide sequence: TGTGCCAGCAGCGTGCCCTCAGGGTACACAGATACGCAGTATTTT.

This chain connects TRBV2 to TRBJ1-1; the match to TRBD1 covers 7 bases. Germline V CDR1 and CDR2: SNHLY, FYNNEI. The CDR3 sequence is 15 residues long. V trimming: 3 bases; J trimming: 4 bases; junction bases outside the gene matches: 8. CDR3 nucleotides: TGTGCCAGCAGTGACCCGGAGACAGGGCCCACTGAAGCTTTCTTT. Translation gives CASSDPETGPTEAFF. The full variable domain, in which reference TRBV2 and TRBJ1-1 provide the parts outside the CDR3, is EPEVTQTPSHQVTQMGQEVILRCVPISNHLYFYWYRQILGQKVEFLVSFYNNEISEKSEIFDDQFSVERPDGSNFTLKIRSTKLEDSAMYFCASSDPETGPTEAFFGQGTRLTVV.

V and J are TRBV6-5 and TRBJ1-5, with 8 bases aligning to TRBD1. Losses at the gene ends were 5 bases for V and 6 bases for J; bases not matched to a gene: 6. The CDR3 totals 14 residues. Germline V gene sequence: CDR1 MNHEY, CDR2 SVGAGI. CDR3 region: CASSPDRGGQPQHF. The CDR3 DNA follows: TGTGCCAGCAGTCCAGACAGGGGAGGTCAGCCCCAGCATTTT.

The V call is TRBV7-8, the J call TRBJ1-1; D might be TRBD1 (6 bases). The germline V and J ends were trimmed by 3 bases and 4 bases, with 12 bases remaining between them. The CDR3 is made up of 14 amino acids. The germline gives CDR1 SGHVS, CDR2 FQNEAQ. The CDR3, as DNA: TGTGCCAGCAGCTTGGTGGGGGCGCGCACTGAAGCTTTCTTT. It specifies CASSLVGARTEAFF. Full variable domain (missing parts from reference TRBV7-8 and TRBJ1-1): GAGVSQSPRYKVAKRGQDVALRCDPISGHVSLFWYQQALGQGPEFLTYFQNEAQLDKSGLPSDRFFAERPEGSVSTLKIQRTQQEDSAVYLCASSLVGARTEAFFGQGTRLTVV.

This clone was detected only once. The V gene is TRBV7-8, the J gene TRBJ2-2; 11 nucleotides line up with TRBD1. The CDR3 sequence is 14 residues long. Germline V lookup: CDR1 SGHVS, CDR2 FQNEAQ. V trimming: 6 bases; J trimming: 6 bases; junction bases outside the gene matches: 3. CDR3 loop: CASRGQGAPGELFF. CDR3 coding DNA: TGTGCCAGCAGAGGACAGGGGGCCCCCGGGGAGCTGTTTTTT.

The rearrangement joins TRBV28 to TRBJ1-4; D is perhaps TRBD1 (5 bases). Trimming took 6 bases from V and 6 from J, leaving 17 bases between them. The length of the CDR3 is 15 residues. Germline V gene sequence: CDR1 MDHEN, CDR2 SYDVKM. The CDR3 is CASSSAGPTDEKLFF. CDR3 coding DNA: TGTGCCAGCAGCTCAGCGGGGCCTACAGATGAAAAACTGTTTTTT.

CDR3 DNA sequence: TGTGCCAGCAGTTTCCGACTTAGCGGGAGCTCCTACAATGAGCAGTTCTTC. As protein: CASSFRLSGSSYNEQFF. This chain uses TRBV28 with TRBJ2-1; the match to TRBD2 covers 9 bases. The CDR3 extends over 17 amino acids. Trimming removed 3 bases from V and 0 bases from J; junction bases left unmatched: 6. From germline, CDR1 is MDHEN and CDR2 SYDVKM.

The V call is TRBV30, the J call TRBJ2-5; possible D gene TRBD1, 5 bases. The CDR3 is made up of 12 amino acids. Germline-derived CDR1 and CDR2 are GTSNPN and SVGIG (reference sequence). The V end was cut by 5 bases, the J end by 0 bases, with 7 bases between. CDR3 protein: CAWRQNQETQYF. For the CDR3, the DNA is TGTGCCTGGCGACAGAACCAAGAGACCCAGTACTTC.

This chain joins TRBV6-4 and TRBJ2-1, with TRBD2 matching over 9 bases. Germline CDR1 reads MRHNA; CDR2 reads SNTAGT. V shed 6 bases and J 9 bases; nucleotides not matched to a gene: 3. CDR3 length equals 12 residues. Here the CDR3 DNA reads TGTGCCAGCAGAGCGGGAGGTTTTGAGCAGTTCTTC. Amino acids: CASRAGGFEQFF.

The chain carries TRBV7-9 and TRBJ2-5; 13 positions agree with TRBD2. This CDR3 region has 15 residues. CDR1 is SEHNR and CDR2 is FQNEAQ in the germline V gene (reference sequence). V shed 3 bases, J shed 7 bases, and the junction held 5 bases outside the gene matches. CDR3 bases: TGTGCCAGCAGCTTGGGACTAGCGGGACTAGGGACCCAGTACTTC. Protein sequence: CASSLGLAGLGTQYF.

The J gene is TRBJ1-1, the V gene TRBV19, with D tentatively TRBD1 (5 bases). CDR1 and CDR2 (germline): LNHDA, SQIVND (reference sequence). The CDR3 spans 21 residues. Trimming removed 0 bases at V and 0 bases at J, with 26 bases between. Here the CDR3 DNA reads TGTGCCAGTAGTATAGAGGCATCTCCCCGGACACCGAAACTTATGAACACTGAAGCTTTCTTT. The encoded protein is CASSIEASPRTPKLMNTEAFF.